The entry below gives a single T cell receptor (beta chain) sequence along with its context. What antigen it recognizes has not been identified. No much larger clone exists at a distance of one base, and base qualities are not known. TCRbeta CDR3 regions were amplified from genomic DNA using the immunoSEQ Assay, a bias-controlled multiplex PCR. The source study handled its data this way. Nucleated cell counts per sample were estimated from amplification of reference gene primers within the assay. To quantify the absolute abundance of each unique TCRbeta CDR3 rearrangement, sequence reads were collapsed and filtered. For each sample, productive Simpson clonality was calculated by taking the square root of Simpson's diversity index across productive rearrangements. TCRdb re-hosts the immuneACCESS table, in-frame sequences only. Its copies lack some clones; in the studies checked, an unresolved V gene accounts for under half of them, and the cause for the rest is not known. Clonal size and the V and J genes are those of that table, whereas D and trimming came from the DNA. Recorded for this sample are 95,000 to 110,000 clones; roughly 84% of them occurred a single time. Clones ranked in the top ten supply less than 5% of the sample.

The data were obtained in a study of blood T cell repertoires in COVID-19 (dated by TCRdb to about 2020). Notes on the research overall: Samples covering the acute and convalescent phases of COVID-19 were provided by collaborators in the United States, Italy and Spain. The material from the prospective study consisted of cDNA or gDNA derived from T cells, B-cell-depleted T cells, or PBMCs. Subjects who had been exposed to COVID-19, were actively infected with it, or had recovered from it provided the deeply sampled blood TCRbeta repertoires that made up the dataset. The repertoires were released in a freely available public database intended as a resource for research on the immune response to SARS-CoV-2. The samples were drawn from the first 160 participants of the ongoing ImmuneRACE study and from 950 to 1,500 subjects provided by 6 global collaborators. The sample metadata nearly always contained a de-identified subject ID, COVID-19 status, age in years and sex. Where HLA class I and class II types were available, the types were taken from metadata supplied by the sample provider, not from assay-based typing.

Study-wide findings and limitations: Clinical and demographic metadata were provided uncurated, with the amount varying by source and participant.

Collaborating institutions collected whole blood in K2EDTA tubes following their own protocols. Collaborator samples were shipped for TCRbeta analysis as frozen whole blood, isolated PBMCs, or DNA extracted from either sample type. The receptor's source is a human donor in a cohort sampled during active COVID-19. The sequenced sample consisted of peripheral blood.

The nucleotide sequence reads TGTGCCAGCAGGAAGGACACGATCGCTAATGAAAAACTGTTTTTT. Translated, it reads CASRKDTIANEKLFF. The chain joins TRBV6-4 to TRBJ1-4; TRBD1 is perhaps the D gene, given 5 matching bases. Between the V and J ends, shortened by 6 bases and 3 bases respectively, the junction contains 14 bases. The germline V gene encodes CDR1 MRHNA and CDR2 SNTAGT. Inclusive of the bounding cysteine and phenylalanine, the CDR3 is 15 residues long. Kept here is only the CDR3 DNA, which spans 45 bases and is read in frame from base 1.